Below, 30 T cell receptor beta chains from the same sample are listed, as sequenced in a study of blood T cell repertoires in COVID-19. Libraries were prepared by immunoSEQ multiplex PCR; TCRdb keeps only in-frame clonotypes and omits some of them. The sample has 200,000 to 300,000 clones, roughly 86% seen once; the top ten hold under 2%. The sequenced material came from peripheral blood. These receptors were taken from a woman between 55 and 75 years old who had recovered from COVID-19.

The chain combines TRBV27 with TRBJ2-1; D is perhaps TRBD2 (6 bases). V was cut by 5 bases and J by 2 bases, with 19 bases left in between. The V gene's germline CDR1 is MNHEY and CDR2 SMNVEV (reference sequence). There are 17 residues in the CDR3. CDR3 nucleotides: TGTGCCAGCAGTCAACTCGTAGCGGCTTTACCCTACAATGAGCAGTTCTTC. Protein product: CASSQLVAALPYNEQFF.

The rearrangement links TRBV5-6 to TRBJ1-2, with no clear D. CDR3 length: 13 residues. Per the germline V gene, CDR1 is SGHDT and CDR2 is YYEEEE. V was trimmed by 1 base and J by 7 bases, leaving 11 bases between them. The CDR3 bases are TGTGCCAGCAGCTTGTGGTCGGTGTCTGGCTACACCTTC. This translates into CASSLWSVSGYTF. The full variable domain, rest sourced from reference TRBV5-6 and TRBJ1-2, is DAGVTQSPTHLIKTRGQQVTLRCSPKSGHDTVSWYQQALGQGPQFIFQYYEEEERQRGNFPDRFSGHQFPNYSSELNVNALLLGDSALYLCASSLWSVSGYTFGSGTRLTVV.

V usage is TRBV5-1 and J usage is TRBJ1-1; D gene uncertain. V was clipped by 4 bases and J by 0 bases, with 10 bases between them. The CDR3 has 14 residues. Germline CDR1 is SGHRS and CDR2 is YFSETQ. CDR3 nucleotide sequence: TGCGCCAGCAGCCCGCTAAGTATGAACACTGAAGCTTTCTTT. This gives the protein CASSPLSMNTEAFF.

This chain uses TRBV7-9 with TRBJ1-1; D possibly corresponds to TRBD1 (6 bases). V was cut by 5 bases and J by 3 bases, with 13 bases left in between. This CDR3 contains 14 residues. Germline CDR1 is SEHNR and CDR2 is FQNEAQ (reference sequence). This chain's CDR3 is CASSQQGRDTEAFF. CDR3 sequence (DNA): TGTGCCAGCAGCCAACAGGGTAGAGACACTGAAGCTTTCTTT.

This chain connects TRBV18 to TRBJ2-5, with a tentative D call TRBD2 (6 bases). CDR1 is KGHSH and CDR2 is LQKENI in the germline V gene. The CDR3 has 15 residues. V was pared by 3 bases and J by 7 bases, with 18 bases between. The CDR3 DNA follows: TGTGCCAGCTCACCGGTCGGGGACTCCTCAGGGACCCAGTACTTC. It codes for CASSPVGDSSGTQYF. The full variable domain, in which reference TRBV18 and TRBJ2-5 provide the parts outside the CDR3, is NAGVMQNPRHLVRRRGQEARLRCSPMKGHSHVYWYRQLPEEGLKFMVYLQKENIIDESGMPKERFSAEFPKEGPSILRIQQVVRGDSAAYFCASSPVGDSSGTQYFGPGTRLLVL.

The J gene is TRBJ1-2, the V gene TRBV6-6; tentatively, D is TRBD1 (5 bases). The CDR3 loop spans 14 amino acids. Germline V gene sequence: CDR1 MNHNY, CDR2 SVGAGI (reference sequence). Trimming removed 6 bases at V and 8 bases at J, with 19 bases between. Written as DNA, the CDR3 is TGTGCCAGCAGCACTCCTACCCGGGACTCCGGCTACACCTTC. Protein: CASSTPTRDSGYTF.

V is TRBV9 and J is TRBJ1-1; D may be TRBD1 (6 bases). V was cut by 0 bases and J by 0 bases, with 15 bases left in between. The CDR3 contains 17 residues. Germline V CDR1 and CDR2: SGDLS, YYNGEE. The CDR3 protein is CASSVGSGATLNTEAFF. The CDR3 bases are TGTGCCAGCAGCGTAGGCTCAGGGGCGACGCTGAACACTGAAGCTTTCTTT.

This clone has a single count. The rearrangement links TRBV29-1 to TRBJ1-2; weak D call: TRBD1 (5 bases). Germline V CDR1 and CDR2: SQVTM, ANQGSEA. Trimming took off 5 bases at V and 3 bases at J, with 13 bases between the two ends. This CDR3 region has 13 residues. The CDR3 protein is CSVNRKEDYGYTF. Written as DNA, the CDR3 is TGCAGCGTTAACAGGAAAGAGGACTATGGCTACACCTTC.

The chain combines TRBV6-5 with TRBJ1-1, with TRBD1 identical over 7 bases. The trim removed 6 bases at V and 4 bases at J, leaving 11 bases unmatched. The CDR3 contains 15 residues. In germline, CDR1 is MNHEY, CDR2 SVGAGI. CDR3 amino acids: CASRTPDRPGTEAFF. CDR3 sequence (DNA): TGTGCCAGCAGGACCCCGGACAGGCCAGGCACTGAAGCTTTCTTT.

The chain employs TRBV4-1 and TRBJ1-2; 8 nucleotides line up with TRBD1. CDR3 size: 15 residues. V trimming: 0 bases; J trimming: 6 bases; junction bases outside the gene matches: 6. CDR1 and CDR2 from the germline V gene are MGHRA and YSYEKL. The CDR3 loop reads CASSQDTRGLDGYTF. In DNA form, the CDR3 reads TGCGCCAGCAGCCAAGATACCAGGGGGCTGGATGGCTACACCTTC.

This chain links TRBV6-5 with TRBJ1-4, with D possibly TRBD1 on 6 matching bases. V was pared by 0 bases and J by 7 bases, with 15 bases between. Germline V gene sequence: CDR1 MNHEY, CDR2 SVGAGI. The CDR3 runs 16 residues. The CDR3 bases are TGTGCCAGCAGTTACTCGTCAGGGGAGTTAGGTGAAAAACTGTTTTTT. This encodes CASSYSSGELGEKLFF.

The chain carries TRBV19 and TRBJ1-4; D unresolved. The CDR3 sequence is 14 residues long. Per the germline V gene, CDR1 is LNHDA and CDR2 is SQIVND (reference sequence). Trimming removed 9 bases from V and 7 bases from J, with 18 bases in between. The CDR3 here is CASRPSPRGEKLFF. The CDR3 region has the DNA TGTGCCAGCCGTCCATCCCCCCGCGGTGAAAAACTGTTTTTT.

The DNA for the CDR3 is TGTGCCAGTAGTACCGGCGGGGGGACACCTAAGAACACCGGGGAGCTGTTTTTT. It specifies CASSTGGGTPKNTGELFF. This chain connects TRBV19 to TRBJ2-2; TRBD2 aligns across 8 bases. In germline, CDR1 is LNHDA, CDR2 SQIVND (reference sequence). The CDR3 has 18 residues. With 4 bases clipped from V and 1 base from J, the junction kept 11 bases outside the gene matches.

The chain recombines TRBV19 with TRBJ2-7, with 7 bases identical to TRBD1. The CDR3 is made up of 15 amino acids. V lost 3 bases and J lost 3; bases outside the gene matches: 8. CDR1 is LNHDA, CDR2 SQIVND, per germline (reference sequence). The CDR3 nucleotides are TGTGCCAGTAGTATGAGGGACAGCAGCCTCTACGAGCAGTACTTC. Translation gives CASSMRDSSLYEQYF.

V usage is TRBV7-3 and J usage is TRBJ2-2, with 7 bases identical to TRBD1. CDR3 length equals 16 residues. Germline-derived CDR1 and CDR2 are SGHTA and FQGTGA. V was clipped by 2 bases and J by 5 bases; unmatched bases: 8. The CDR3 DNA is TGTGCCAGCAGCTTAGCTGACAGGGTGGGGACCGGGGAGCTGTTTTTT. As protein: CASSLADRVGTGELFF.

This chain uses TRBV5-1 with TRBJ1-1, with D possibly TRBD1 on 6 matching bases. CDR3 length: 13 amino acids. Trimming shortened V by 4 bases and J by 1 base, and 8 bases separated the two germline ends. CDR1 and CDR2 (germline): SGHRS, YFSETQ. DNA for the CDR3: TGCGCCAGCAGCACACAGGGGAACACTGAAGCTTTCTTT. Encoded protein: CASSTQGNTEAFF.

The chain recombines TRBV12-3 or TRBV12-4 with TRBJ1-1, with D hard to call. V lost 5 bases to trimming and J lost 4 bases, with 8 bases between them. This CDR3 is built from 12 residues. CDR3: CASSRSVTEAFF. The CDR3 DNA sequence: TGTGCCAGCAGTCGTAGTGTCACTGAAGCTTTCTTT.

V is TRBV7-2 and J is TRBJ2-5, with D hard to call. The CDR3 has 14 amino acids. The ends were cut back, 8 bases at V and 1 base at J, with 14 bases in the middle. The germline V gene encodes CDR1 SGHTA and CDR2 FQGNSA. The CDR3 nucleotides are TGTGCCAGCTCCTTAAGACCGGGCCAAGAGACCCAGTACTTC. Encoded protein: CASSLRPGQETQYF. The full variable domain, completed using reference TRBV7-2 and TRBJ2-5, is GAGVSQSPSNKVTEKGKDVELRCDPISGHTALYWYRQSLGQGLEFLIYFQGNSAPDKSGLPSDRFSAERTGGSVSTLTIQRTQQEDSAVYLCASSLRPGQETQYFGPGTRLLVL.

This clone has only one observation. The rearrangement uses TRBV14 and TRBJ2-6, with D maybe TRBD1 (5 bases). The germline V gene has CDR1 SGHDN and CDR2 FVKESK. The CDR3 is made up of 16 amino acids. V was cut by 2 bases and J by 1 base, with 9 bases left in between. CDR3 amino acids: CASSQYRSSGANVLTF. The CDR3 coding sequence is TGTGCCAGCAGCCAATACAGGTCATCTGGGGCCAACGTCCTGACTTTC.

The chain links TRBV29-1 to TRBJ1-2; possible D gene TRBD1, 6 bases. Germline V gene sequence: CDR1 SQVTM, CDR2 ANQGSEA. CDR3 length equals 14 residues. Trimming removed 6 bases from V and 8 bases from J, with 22 bases in between. Here the CDR3 reads CSVAPAGGAVGYTF. CDR3 nucleotides: TGCAGCGTGGCGCCCGCGGGGGGGGCGGTCGGCTACACCTTC.

The rearrangement joins TRBV5-1 to TRBJ1-5, with D possibly matching TRBD1 (5 bases). Germline lookup yields CDR1 SGHRS and CDR2 YFSETQ. The CDR3 spans 15 residues. V lost 4 bases to trimming and J lost 4 bases, with 15 bases between them. CDR3 coding DNA: TGCGCCAGCAGCCGCGGGGCGGGACTTAATCAGCCCCAGCATTTT. Amino acid sequence: CASSRGAGLNQPQHF.

The V gene is TRBV9, the J gene TRBJ2-7, with 10 bases identical to TRBD1. The CDR3 is 16 amino acids. Per germline, CDR1 SGDLS and CDR2 YYNGEE. With V trimmed by 0 bases and J by 3 bases, 6 bases remained unmatched. The CDR3 is CASSVGAGQGVYEQYF. In nucleotides, the CDR3 is TGTGCCAGCAGCGTAGGGGCAGGACAGGGGGTCTACGAGCAGTACTTC.

The genes are TRBV9 and TRBJ1-3; unclear D gene. CDR3 length: 11 amino acids. Germline V gives CDR1 SGDLS, CDR2 YYNGEE. The V end lost 4 bases, the J end lost 5 bases, and 4 bases lay between the germline ends. In DNA form, the CDR3 reads TGTGCCAGCAGCCTTCGAAACACCATATATTTT. It encodes CASSLRNTIYF.

The J gene is TRBJ1-5, the V gene TRBV7-2; no firm D call. With 5 bases removed from V and 0 bases from J, the gap between germline ends came to 11 bases. Looked up from germline, CDR1 is SGHTA and CDR2 is FQGNSA. This CDR3 spans 15 amino acids. CDR3 sequence: CASSPDSRSNQPQHF. The CDR3 region has the DNA TGTGCCAGCAGCCCCGACTCGCGTAGCAATCAGCCCCAGCATTTT.

The gene calls are TRBV6-5 and TRBJ1-3; D might be TRBD1 (5 bases). The germline V and J ends were trimmed by 6 bases and 3 bases, with 12 bases remaining between them. CDR1 and CDR2 from the germline V gene are MNHEY and SVGAGI. The CDR3 covers 14 residues. The CDR3: CASRPQGGGNTIYF. CDR3 DNA: TGTGCCAGCAGGCCTCAGGGAGGTGGAAACACCATATATTTT.

The chain joins TRBV4-3 to TRBJ2-3; possibly TRBD1 for D (5 bases). This CDR3 is 16 amino acids long. Germline values: CDR1 LGHNA, CDR2 YSLEER. V lost 4 bases to trimming and J lost 0 bases, with 14 bases between them. Here the CDR3 reads CASSPRTGYSTDTQYF. The CDR3 region has the DNA TGCGCCAGCAGCCCAAGAACAGGCTATAGCACAGATACGCAGTATTTT.

The chain recombines TRBV7-2 with TRBJ1-2, with D unresolved. The CDR3 has 15 residues. The germline V and J ends were trimmed by 1 base and 7 bases, with 16 bases remaining between them. The germline V gene has CDR1 SGHTA and CDR2 FQGNSA. CDR3 residues: CASSLVEGFPIGYTF. The CDR3, as DNA: TGTGCCAGCAGCTTAGTGGAGGGTTTCCCTATTGGCTACACCTTC.

This chain links TRBV4-2 with TRBJ2-7; TRBD1 might be the D (7 bases). The V end was cut by 2 bases, the J end by 0 bases, with 14 bases between. The CDR3 spans 16 residues. From germline, CDR1 is LGHNA and CDR2 YNFKEQ. The CDR3 DNA sequence: TGTGCCAGCAGCCAATCAGGCGGGACAGCCTCCTACGAGCAGTACTTC. As protein: CASSQSGGTASYEQYF.

The gene calls are TRBV23-1 and TRBJ2-1; 10 bases agree with TRBD2. TRBV23-1 is designated an ORF whose function remains uncertain. This CDR3 contains 20 residues. J was trimmed by 8 bases and V by 0 bases; bases with no gene match: 19. The CDR3, as DNA: TGCGCCAGCAGTCAATCGACTCAAAGCGGGGGGGCCAGTGCTTATGATGAGCAGTTCTTC. It codes for CASSQSTQSGGASAYDEQFF.

CDR3 sequence: CASSQVIQRGGWGTQYF. The CDR3 DNA reads as TGTGCCAGCAGCCAAGTCATACAGCGGGGGGGCTGGGGTACGCAGTATTTT. The chain uses TRBV14 and TRBJ2-3, with 10 bases fitting TRBD2. V shed 1 base and J 8 bases; nucleotides not matched to a gene: 12. CDR3 size: 17 residues. The germline gives CDR1 SGHDN, CDR2 FVKESK.